This entry lists 3 T cell receptor beta chains sequenced from one sample in a study of identical twins. TCRdb analysed the 5' RACE reads with MiXCR anew, one entry per CDR3 protein. The sample has about 690,000 distinct CDR3 sequences, 6% to 6.5% seen once. Specimen: naive T cells sorted from blood. Receptor source: a man in his late teens or twenties in good health.

This clonotype was seen repeatedly, ten times or more. The V and J genes are TRBV6-5 and TRBJ2-1; tentative D call: TRBD1 (5 bases). In germline, CDR1 is MNHEY, CDR2 SVGAGI. The CDR3 covers 15 residues. V was shortened by 2 bases and J by 1 base, with 9 bases between the two germline ends. The CDR3: CASSYEAGSYNEQFF. For the CDR3, the DNA is TGTGCCAGCAGTTACGAGGCAGGGTCCTACAATGAGCAGTTCTTC.

This chain joins TRBV2 and TRBJ2-7, with 8 positions matching TRBD2. Unmatched junction bases numbered 11, after V lost 5 bases and J lost 11 bases. Germline V gene data show CDR1 as SNHLY and CDR2 as FYNNEI. There are 13 residues in the CDR3. The CDR3 coding sequence is TGTGCCAGCAGTACGGGGGGGGCGGACAGAAAGTACGTC. It codes for CASSTGGADRKYV.

This clonotype was seen more than once but under ten times. The V gene is TRBV27, the J gene TRBJ2-1; TRBD2 agrees at 12 bases. The CDR3 sequence is 14 residues long. The J segment lost 9 bases and the V segment lost 5 bases, leaving 5 bases of the junction unmatched. Germline lookup yields CDR1 MNHEY and CDR2 SMNVEV (reference sequence). The CDR3 DNA sequence: TGTGCCAGCAGTCCCTGGACTAGCGGGATTGAGCAGTTCTTC. Amino acids: CASSPWTSGIEQFF.